This T cell receptor beta chain was profiled in a study of blood T cell repertoires in COVID-19 (TCRdb year 2020). Notes on the research overall: Collaborator samples came from the United States, Italy and Spain and covered acute and convalescent phases of COVID-19. The material from the prospective study consisted of cDNA or gDNA derived from T cells, B-cell-depleted T cells, or PBMCs. Deeply sampled blood TCRbeta repertoires from subjects exposed to, actively infected with, or recovered from COVID-19 were included in the dataset. The repertoires were released in a freely available public database intended as a resource for research on the immune response to SARS-CoV-2. Samples were obtained from the ongoing ImmuneRACE study (first 160 participants) and from some 1,300 subjects provided by 6 global collaborators. Sample metadata almost always included a de-identified subject ID, COVID-19 status, age in years and sex. Where available, HLA class I and class II types were taken from metadata supplied by the sample provider and were not determined by assay-based typing. Study-wide findings and limitations: The quantity of clinical and demographic metadata differed by source and by participant and was supplied without curation.

This clone was observed a single time. Its antigen specificity is not known. Nothing much larger sits one base from this clone, and base qualities are not available. CDR1 and CDR2 were assigned from the germline V gene (reference sequence) as DFQATT and SNEGSKA. There are 11 amino acids in the CDR3, from cysteine to phenylalanine inclusive. Only CDR3 DNA remains: 33 bases, in frame from the first base. Ends trimmed: V by 8 bases, J by 7 bases; bases unmatched to a gene: 6. In the prospective study, participants were roughly 18 to 95 years old, resided in 24 geographic areas of the United States, and were enrolled through a virtual design. In the prospective study, cohorts were assigned on the basis of participant-reported clinical history obtained from a screening survey and a study questionnaire. For ImmuneRACE Cohort 3, a participant was defined as recovered based on two consecutive negative NP/OP PCR tests, clearance by a healthcare professional, or resolution of symptoms. In the prospective study, whole blood, serum and a nasopharyngeal or oropharyngeal swab were collected from each participant by mobile phlebotomists. Participants in the prospective study had the option to provide additional blood draws and questionnaires over an approximately 2-month period. Prospective study blood samples were shipped either frozen or at room temperature before DNA extraction.

The immunoSEQ Assay, a bias-controlled multiplex PCR, was used to amplify TCRbeta CDR3 regions from genomic DNA. In the paper's pipeline: Within the assay, amplification of reference gene primers was used to estimate how many nucleated cells each sample contained. To quantify the absolute abundance of each unique TCRbeta CDR3 rearrangement, sequence reads were collapsed and filtered. Productive Simpson clonality was computed per sample as the square root of Simpson's diversity index over productive rearrangements. TCRdb retrieved this table from immuneACCESS and kept in-frame rearrangements only. Not all clones are present; in checked studies, unresolved V genes account for under half, and no reason is known for the remainder. That table is the source of V, J and clone size, and D and trimming were worked out from the DNA. This sample comprises about 150,000 clones, about 86% of them detected only once. The ten largest clones take up more than 5.5% of the sample.

Sequencing was done on a sample of PBMCs or T cells enriched from blood (not recorded which). This TCR derives from a man in his fifties who had recovered from COVID-19. The chain uses TRBV20-1 and TRBJ1-2; 8 central nucleotides agree with TRBD1. The nucleotide sequence reads TGCAGTCAGGGACAGGCGTCTGGCTACACCTTC. It is translated as CSQGQASGYTF.